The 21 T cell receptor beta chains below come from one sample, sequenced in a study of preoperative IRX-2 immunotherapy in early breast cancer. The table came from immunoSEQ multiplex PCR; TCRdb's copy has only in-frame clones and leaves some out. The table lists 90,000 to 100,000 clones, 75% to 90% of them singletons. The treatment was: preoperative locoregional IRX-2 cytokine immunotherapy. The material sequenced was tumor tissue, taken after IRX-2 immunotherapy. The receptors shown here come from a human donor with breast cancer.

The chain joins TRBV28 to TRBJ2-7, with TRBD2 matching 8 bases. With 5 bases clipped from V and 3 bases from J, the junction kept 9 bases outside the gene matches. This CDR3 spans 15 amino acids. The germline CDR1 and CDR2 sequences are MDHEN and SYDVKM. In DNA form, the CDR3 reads TGTGCCAGCAGTCCCAATCTAGCGGGTGGCTACGAGCAGTACTTC. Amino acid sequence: CASSPNLAGGYEQYF.

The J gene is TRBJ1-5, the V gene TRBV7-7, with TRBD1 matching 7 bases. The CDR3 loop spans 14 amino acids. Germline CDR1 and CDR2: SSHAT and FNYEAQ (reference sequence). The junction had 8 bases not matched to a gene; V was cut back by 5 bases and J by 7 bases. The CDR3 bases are TGTGCCAGCAGCCCCGACAGGGCGGACCAGCCCCAGCATTTT. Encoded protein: CASSPDRADQPQHF.

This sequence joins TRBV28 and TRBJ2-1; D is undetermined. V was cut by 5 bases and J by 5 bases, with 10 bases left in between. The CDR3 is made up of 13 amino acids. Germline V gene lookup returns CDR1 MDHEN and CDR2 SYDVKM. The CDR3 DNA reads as TGTGCCAGCAGTCGCTATAGGGACAATGAGCAGTTCTTC. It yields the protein CASSRYRDNEQFF.

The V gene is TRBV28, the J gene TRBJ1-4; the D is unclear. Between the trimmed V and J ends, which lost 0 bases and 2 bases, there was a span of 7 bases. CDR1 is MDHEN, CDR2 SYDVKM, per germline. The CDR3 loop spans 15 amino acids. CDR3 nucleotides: TGTGCCAGCAGTTTATGGATAGGGACTAATGAAAAACTGTTTTTT. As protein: CASSLWIGTNEKLFF.

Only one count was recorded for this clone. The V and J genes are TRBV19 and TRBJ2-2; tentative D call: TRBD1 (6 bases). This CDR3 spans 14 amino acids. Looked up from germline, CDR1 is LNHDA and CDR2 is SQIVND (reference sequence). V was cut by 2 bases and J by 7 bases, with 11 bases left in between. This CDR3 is CASSIIQGSGELFF. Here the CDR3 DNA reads TGTGCCAGTAGTATAATCCAGGGGAGCGGGGAGCTGTTTTTT.

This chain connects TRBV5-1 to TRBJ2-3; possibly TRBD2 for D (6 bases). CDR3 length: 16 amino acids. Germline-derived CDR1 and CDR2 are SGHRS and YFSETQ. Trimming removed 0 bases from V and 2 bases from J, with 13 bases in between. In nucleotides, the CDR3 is TGCGCCAGCAGCTTGGGGGCGGGGTTCTTCACAGATACGCAGTATTTT. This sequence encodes CASSLGAGFFTDTQYF.

The CDR3 region has the DNA TGTGCCAGCACCCCGGACAGAGCCGGGACTAGCGGGAGGAATGAGCAGTTCTTC. As protein: CASTPDRAGTSGRNEQFF. The rearrangement uses TRBV6-8 and TRBJ2-1, with TRBD2 matching over 15 bases. The germline V gene has CDR1 MNHGY and CDR2 SAAAGT. The CDR3 covers 18 residues. With V trimmed by 7 bases and J by 7 bases, 14 bases remained unmatched.

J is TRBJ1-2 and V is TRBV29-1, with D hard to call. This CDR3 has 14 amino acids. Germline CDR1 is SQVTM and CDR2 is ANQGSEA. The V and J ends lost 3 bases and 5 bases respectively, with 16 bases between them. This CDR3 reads CSVESPQILYGYTF. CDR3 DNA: TGCAGCGTTGAGAGCCCACAAATCTTATATGGCTACACCTTC.

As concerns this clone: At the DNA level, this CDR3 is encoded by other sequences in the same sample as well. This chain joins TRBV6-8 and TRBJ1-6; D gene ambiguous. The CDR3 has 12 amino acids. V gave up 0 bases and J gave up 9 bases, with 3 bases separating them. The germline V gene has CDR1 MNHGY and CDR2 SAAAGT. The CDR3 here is CASSYSGSPLHF. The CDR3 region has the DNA TGTGCCAGCAGTTACTCAGGTTCACCCCTCCACTTT.

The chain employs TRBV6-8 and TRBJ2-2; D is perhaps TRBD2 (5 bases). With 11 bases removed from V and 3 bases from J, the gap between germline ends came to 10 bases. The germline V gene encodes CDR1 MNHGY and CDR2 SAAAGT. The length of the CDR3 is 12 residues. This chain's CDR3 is CAYSVDTGELFF. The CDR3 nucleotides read TGTGCCTATAGCGTGGACACCGGGGAGCTGTTTTTT.

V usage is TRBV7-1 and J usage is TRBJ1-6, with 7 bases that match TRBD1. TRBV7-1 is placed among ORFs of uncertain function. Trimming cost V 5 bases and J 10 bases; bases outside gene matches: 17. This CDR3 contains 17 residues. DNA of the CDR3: TGTGCCAGCAGCACCCTCCCAGGGGGGGGAGGAGGCTCACCCCTCCACTTT. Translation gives CASSTLPGGGGGSPLHF.

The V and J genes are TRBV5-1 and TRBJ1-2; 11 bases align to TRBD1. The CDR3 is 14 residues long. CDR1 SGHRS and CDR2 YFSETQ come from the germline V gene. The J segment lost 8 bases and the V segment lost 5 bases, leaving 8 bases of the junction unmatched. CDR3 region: CASSQGQGAEGYTF. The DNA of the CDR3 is TGCGCCAGCAGTCAAGGACAGGGGGCTGAAGGCTACACCTTC.

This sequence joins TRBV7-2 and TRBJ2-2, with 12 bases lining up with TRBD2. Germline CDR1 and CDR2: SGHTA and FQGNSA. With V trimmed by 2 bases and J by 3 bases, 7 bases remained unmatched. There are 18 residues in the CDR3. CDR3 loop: CASSLYTSGGRHTGELFF. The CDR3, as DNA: TGTGCCAGCAGCTTATATACTAGCGGGGGGCGCCACACCGGGGAGCTGTTTTTT.

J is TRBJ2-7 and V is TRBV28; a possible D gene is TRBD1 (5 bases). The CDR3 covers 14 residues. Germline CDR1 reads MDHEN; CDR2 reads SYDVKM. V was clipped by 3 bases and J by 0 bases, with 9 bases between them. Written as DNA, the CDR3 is TGTGCCAGCAGTTTTGCAGGGATCTCCTACGAGCAGTACTTC. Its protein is CASSFAGISYEQYF.

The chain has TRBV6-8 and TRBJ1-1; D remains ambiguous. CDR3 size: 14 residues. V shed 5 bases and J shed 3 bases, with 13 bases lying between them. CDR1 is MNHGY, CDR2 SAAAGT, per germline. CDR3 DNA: TGTGCCAGCAGTAATACCCGAGAGGACACTGAAGCTTTCTTT. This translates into CASSNTREDTEAFF.

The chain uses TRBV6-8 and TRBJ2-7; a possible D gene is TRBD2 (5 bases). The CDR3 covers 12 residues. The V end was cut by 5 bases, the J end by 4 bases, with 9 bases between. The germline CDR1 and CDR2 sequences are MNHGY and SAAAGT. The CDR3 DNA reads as TGTGCCAGCAGTGAGGGCGGTTACGAGCAGTACTTC. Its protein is CASSEGGYEQYF.

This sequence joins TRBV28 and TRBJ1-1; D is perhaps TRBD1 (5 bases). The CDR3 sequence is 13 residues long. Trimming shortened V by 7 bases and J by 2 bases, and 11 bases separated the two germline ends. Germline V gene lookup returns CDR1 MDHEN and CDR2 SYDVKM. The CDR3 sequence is CASMKGPNTEAFF. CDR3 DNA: TGTGCCAGCATGAAGGGGCCTAACACTGAAGCTTTCTTT.

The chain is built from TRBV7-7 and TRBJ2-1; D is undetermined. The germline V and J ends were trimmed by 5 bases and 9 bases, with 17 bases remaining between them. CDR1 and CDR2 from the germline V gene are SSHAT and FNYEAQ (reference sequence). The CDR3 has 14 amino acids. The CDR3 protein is CASSQWTGPSEQFF. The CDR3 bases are TGTGCCAGCAGCCAATGGACCGGACCAAGTGAGCAGTTCTTC.

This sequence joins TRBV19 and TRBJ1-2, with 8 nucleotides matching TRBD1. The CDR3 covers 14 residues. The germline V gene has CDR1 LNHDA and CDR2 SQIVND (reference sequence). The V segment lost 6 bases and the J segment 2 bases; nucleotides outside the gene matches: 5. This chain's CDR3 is CASRDRGGNYGYTF. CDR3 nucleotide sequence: TGTGCCAGTAGAGACAGGGGAGGGAACTATGGCTACACCTTC.

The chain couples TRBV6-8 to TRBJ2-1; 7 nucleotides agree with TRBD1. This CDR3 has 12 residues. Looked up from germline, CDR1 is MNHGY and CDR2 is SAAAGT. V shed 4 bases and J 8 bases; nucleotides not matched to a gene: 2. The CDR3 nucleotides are TGTGCCAGCAGTTTAGGGGGCCATGAGCAGTTCTTC. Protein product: CASSLGGHEQFF.

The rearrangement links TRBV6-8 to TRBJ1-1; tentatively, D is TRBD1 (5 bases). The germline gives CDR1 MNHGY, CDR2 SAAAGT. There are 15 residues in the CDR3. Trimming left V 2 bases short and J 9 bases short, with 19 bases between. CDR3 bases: TGTGCCAGCAGTTACGGGGGGGGAGGCGGACCCCAAGCTTTCTTT. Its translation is CASSYGGGGGPQAFF.